The source of this TCR beta chain is a study of T-cell memory formation after mild COVID-19. Study-wide context: TCR clusters were mostly confined to one donor each.

Study results and limitations: A subset of responding clones appeared in pre-infection memory, suggesting cross-reactive memory joined.

Only a few counts were recorded for this clonotype. Its antigen is still unknown. V lost 1 base and J lost 7; bases outside the gene matches: 6. The CDR3 totals 15 residues. Germline V gene lookup returns CDR1 DFQATT and CDR2 SNEGSKA (reference sequence). TCRdb re-called the 5' RACE reads with MiXCR, one entry per CDR3 protein. Here the sample spans more than 350,000 distinct CDR3 sequences, about a sixth being singletons. The sample consisted of PBMCs or a T cell subset sorted from them (not recorded which). The rearrangement links TRBV20-1 to TRBJ2-3; 12 nucleotides agree with TRBD2. This receptor was taken from a man aged 18 to 35 who had mild COVID-19 (a few samples of this study predate the infection). Cell type and time point are not known. CDR3 sequence (DNA): TGCAGTGCTAGAGGGACTAGCGGGGCCCCATATACGCAGTATTTT. This gives the protein CSARGTSGAPYTQYF.